This TCR beta chain was sequenced in a study of blood T cell repertoires in COVID-19. The assay was immunoSEQ multiplex PCR, and TCRdb's table has in-frame clones only and misses some. The table shows a few hundred thousand clones, with approximately 79% occurring only once. Sequencing used peripheral blood. This TCR was recovered from a human donor in a cohort sampled during active COVID-19.

The CDR3 reads CASSELAGSYEQYF. CDR3 nucleotides: TGTGCCAGCAGCGAGCTAGCGGGGTCCTACGAGCAGTACTTC. The rearrangement joins TRBV6-2 or TRBV6-3 to TRBJ2-7, with 9 bases aligning to TRBD2. CDR3 size: 14 residues. The V gene's germline CDR1 is MNHEY and CDR2 SVGEGT. V was clipped by 6 bases and J by 1 base; unmatched bases: 4.